This is a list of T cell receptor beta chains from one sample in a study of control samples from healthy donors and cancer patients. The assay was immunoSEQ multiplex PCR, and TCRdb's table has in-frame clones only and misses some. The sample records 100,000 to 150,000 clones, around 92% being singletons. Source material: blood. All receptors come from a woman in her fifties or sixties in good health. The CDR3 runs from the conserved cysteine through the conserved F or W. D genes are given only for firm matches. Size is omitted from some rows. Given values are once, few, many or a class for expanded clones.

size	D	J	V	CDR3	DNA
.	TRBD1	TRBJ2-7	TRBV6-5	CASSYPGTGVSEQYF	TGTGCCAGCAGTTACCCCGGGACAGGGGTCAGCGAGCAGTACTTC
.	.	TRBJ1-4	TRBV27	CASSLGGPEKLFF	TGTGCCAGCAGTTTAGGCGGGCCTGAAAAACTGTTTTTT
once	.	TRBJ2-7	TRBV7-2	CASTPGLGEQYF	TGTGCCAGCACCCCCGGCCTGGGGGAGCAGTACTTC
.	.	TRBJ1-3	TRBV30	CAWAGQDSGNTIYF	TGTGCCTGGGCGGGACAAGACTCTGGAAACACCATATATTTT
once	.	TRBJ1-1	TRBV5-4	CASSLDATGVGSTEAFF	TGTGCCAGCAGCTTGGATGCAACCGGAGTGGGATCCACTGAAGCTTTCTTT
.	.	TRBJ1-2	TRBV27	CASSLGGGNNGYTF	TGTGCCAGCAGTTTAGGCGGGGGGAACAATGGCTACACCTTC
.	.	TRBJ1-5	TRBV2	CASNPGRGGLRNQPQHF	TGTGCCAGCAACCCCGGTAGGGGGGGTCTACGCAATCAGCCCCAGCATTTT
.	.	TRBJ1-2	TRBV28	CASSLEILGGYTF	TGTGCCAGCAGCTTAGAAATCTTGGGTGGCTACACCTTC
.	.	TRBJ2-7	TRBV7-9	CASSLESLNYEQYF	TGTGCCAGCAGCTTAGAATCCCTGAACTACGAGCAGTACTTC
.	.	TRBJ2-3	TRBV18	CASSPPWGIQSTDTQYF	TGTGCCAGCTCACCACCCTGGGGGATACAAAGCACAGATACGCAGTATTTT
.	TRBD1	TRBJ2-5	TRBV24-1	CATSDLGTGGLRETQYF	TGTGCCACCAGTGATTTAGGGACAGGGGGCCTGCGGGAGACCCAGTACTTC
.	TRBD1	TRBJ2-7	TRBV10-2	CASSGTGPVYEQYF	TGCGCCAGCAGTGGGACAGGGCCGGTATACGAGCAGTACTTC
.	.	TRBJ1-2	TRBV30	CACPEGGRLNYGYTF	TGTGCCTGTCCCGAGGGGGGGCGCTTGAACTATGGCTACACCTTC
.	TRBD1	TRBJ2-6	TRBV28	CASTVGQGGVFVANVLTF	TGTGCCAGCACCGTGGGACAGGGGGGGGTTTTTGTGGCCAACGTCCTGACTTTC
.	.	TRBJ2-1	TRBV15	CATSRDGGTGTNEQFF	TGTGCCACCAGCAGAGATGGGGGTACAGGAACCAATGAGCAGTTCTTC
.	.	TRBJ1-3	TRBV28	CASRPPGGRGNTIYF	TGTGCCAGCAGACCCCCCGGGGGAAGAGGAAACACCATATATTTT
.	TRBD1	TRBJ2-1	TRBV5-5	CASSLTDRGGYNEQFF	TGTGCCAGCAGCTTAACGGACAGGGGAGGGTACAATGAGCAGTTCTTC
.	.	TRBJ2-7	TRBV5-1	CASSLASAGSYEQYF	TGCGCCAGCAGCTTGGCCTCGGCAGGATCCTACGAGCAGTACTTC
.	.	TRBJ2-1	TRBV4-1	CASSQAGGNPKHDNEQFF	TGCGCCAGCAGCCAAGCCGGGGGCAACCCAAAACACGACAATGAGCAGTTCTTC
.	TRBD2	TRBJ2-5	TRBV28	CASITSGGETQYF	TGTGCCAGCATTACCTCCGGGGGGGAGACCCAGTACTTC
.	TRBD1	TRBJ1-2	TRBV10-3	CASQQGSLNYGYTF	TGTGCCAGCCAACAGGGGAGTCTGAACTATGGCTACACCTTC
few	TRBD1	TRBJ2-1	TRBV2	CASSPGQGDNEQFF	TGTGCCAGCAGCCCTGGACAGGGGGACAATGAGCAGTTCTTC
.	TRBD2	TRBJ2-1	TRBV6-2/TRBV6-3	CASSRGERGRGNEQFF	TGTGCCAGCAGCCGCGGTGAGCGGGGAAGGGGTAATGAGCAGTTCTTC
.	.	TRBJ1-2	TRBV27	CASSLGGSEGYTF	TGTGCCAGCAGTTTAGGGGGCTCGGAGGGCTACACCTTC
once	.	TRBJ1-1	TRBV3-1/TRBV3-2	CASSPTGNTEAFF	TGTGCCAGCAGTCCAACAGGGAACACTGAAGCTTTCTTT
.	TRBD1	TRBJ2-5	TRBV5-4	CASSLGRQGSETQYF	TGTGCCAGCAGCTTGGGGCGACAGGGCTCGGAGACCCAGTACTTC
.	.	TRBJ1-2	TRBV27	CASKPVQGSAYGYTF	TGTGCCAGCAAACCCGTTCAGGGCAGTGCCTATGGCTACACCTTC
.	.	TRBJ1-1	TRBV4-1	CASSQDGEAFF	TGCGCCAGCAGCCAAGATGGTGAAGCTTTCTTT
.	TRBD1	TRBJ1-6	TRBV28	CASSRDRVKSPLHF	TGTGCCAGCAGCCGGGACAGGGTAAAGTCACCCCTCCACTTT
.	TRBD1	TRBJ2-1	TRBV20-1	CSATDRGSYNEQFF	TGCAGTGCTACTGACAGGGGCTCCTACAATGAGCAGTTCTTC
.	.	TRBJ1-4	TRBV10-2	CASSELSGGEKLFF	TGCGCCAGCAGTGAGTTGTCAGGAGGAGAAAAACTGTTTTTT
.	.	TRBJ2-3	TRBV18	CASSPARDTDTQYF	TGTGCCAGCTCACCAGCTAGGGACACAGATACGCAGTATTTT
.	.	TRBJ1-5	TRBV6-6	CASSYPGSRHF	TGTGCCAGCAGTTACCCGGGCTCTCGGCATTTT
.	.	TRBJ1-5	TRBV3-1/TRBV3-2	CASSQMSGQPQHF	TGTGCCAGCAGCCAGATGAGTGGGCAGCCCCAGCATTTT
.	.	TRBJ1-2	TRBV5-6	CASSLGLRGIDSGYTF	TGTGCCAGCAGCTTAGGACTGAGGGGGATCGATTCTGGCTACACCTTC
.	TRBD1	TRBJ1-2	TRBV12-5	CASGLGTGAWASYGYTF	TGTGCTAGTGGTTTGGGGACAGGGGCCTGGGCAAGCTATGGCTACACCTTC
.	.	TRBJ2-3	TRBV21-1	CASSKLGGVTSTDTQYF	TGTGCCAGCAGCAAACTCGGGGGGGTTACTAGCACAGATACGCAGTATTTT
.	.	TRBJ2-1	TRBV2	CASSEALRITANEQFF	TGTGCCAGCAGTGAAGCGCTTCGGATAACAGCCAATGAGCAGTTCTTC
.	TRBD1	TRBJ1-1	TRBV30	CAWSVLRQGSTEAFF	TGTGCCTGGAGTGTACTCAGACAGGGGAGCACTGAAGCTTTCTTT
.	.	TRBJ2-1	TRBV6-6	CASSPIDSYNEQFF	TGTGCCAGCAGCCCGATCGACAGCTACAATGAGCAGTTCTTC
.	.	TRBJ1-5	TRBV28	CASSLGRGGQPQHF	TGTGCCAGCAGTTTGGGGAGGGGTGGCCAGCCCCAGCATTTT
.	TRBD2	TRBJ2-7	TRBV18	CASSATGGSEQYF	TGTGCCAGCTCAGCGACGGGGGGGAGCGAGCAGTACTTC
.	.	TRBJ2-3	TRBV9	CASSVTGGRDTQYF	TGTGCCAGCAGCGTAACCGGGGGAAGAGATACGCAGTATTTT
.	TRBD2	TRBJ2-7	TRBV5-5	CASSLIAGETYEQYF	TGTGCCAGCAGCTTGATAGCGGGGGAGACCTACGAGCAGTACTTC
.	TRBD2	TRBJ2-1	TRBV11-2	CASSLGTSGRARMNEQFF	TGTGCCAGCAGCCTTGGGACTAGCGGGAGGGCCCGTATGAATGAGCAGTTCTTC
.	TRBD2	TRBJ2-3	TRBV5-7	CASSLALREKADTQYF	TGTGCCAGCAGCTTGGCTTTGCGGGAGAAGGCAGATACGCAGTATTTT
.	.	TRBJ2-7	TRBV19	CASSISPVGTSSYEQYF	TGTGCCAGTAGTATCTCCCCCGTCGGGACAAGCTCCTACGAGCAGTACTTC
.	TRBD1	TRBJ1-2	TRBV7-9	CASNRGQGAYGYTF	TGTGCCAGCAACAGGGGACAGGGGGCGTATGGCTACACCTTC
.	TRBD2	TRBJ2-5	TRBV13	CASSPWTSGEETQYF	TGTGCCAGCAGCCCATGGACTAGCGGGGAAGAGACCCAGTACTTC
.	.	TRBJ1-5	TRBV19	CASSQRADRPNQPQHF	TGTGCCAGTAGTCAAAGGGCCGACAGACCCAATCAGCCCCAGCATTTT